The 10 T cell receptor beta chains listed next were all sequenced from one sample in a study of blood T cell repertoires in COVID-19. The method was immunoSEQ multiplex PCR; TCRdb's version includes in-frame clones alone and lacks a portion of them. The table includes under 200,000 clones, 89% detected once. The sample consisted of PBMCs or T cells enriched from blood (not recorded which). These receptors all stem from a woman aged 18-30 years who had recovered from COVID-19.

The chain recombines TRBV29-1 with TRBJ1-1, with a weak D call TRBD1 (6 bases). Per germline, CDR1 SQVTM and CDR2 ANQGSEA. Between the trimmed V and J ends, which lost 7 bases and 6 bases, there was a span of 18 bases. The CDR3 is 13 residues long. The CDR3: CSGLTQGTSEAFF. In DNA, the CDR3 is TGCAGCGGACTTACACAGGGAACGTCTGAAGCTTTCTTT.

The chain uses TRBV27 and TRBJ1-5; no definite D call. V lost 0 bases to trimming and J lost 2 bases, with 8 bases between them. The CDR3 extends over 15 amino acids. Germline CDR1 and CDR2: MNHEY and SMNVEV (reference sequence). DNA of the CDR3: TGTGCCAGCAGTTTATCCAGTTTGGGCAATCAGCCCCAGCATTTT. It encodes CASSLSSLGNQPQHF.

In its sample, this clone was seen a few times. V is TRBV7-9 and J is TRBJ1-3, with D maybe TRBD1 (5 bases). CDR3 length: 16 amino acids. V lost 1 base to trimming and J lost 0 bases, with 10 bases between them. The germline V gene encodes CDR1 SEHNR and CDR2 FQNEAQ (reference sequence). CDR3 coding DNA: TGTGCCAGCAGCTTAGTAGCGGGGCACTCTGGAAACACCATATATTTT. The encoded protein is CASSLVAGHSGNTIYF.

In regard to this clone: An end of the junction differs from the germline gene, which may be a read error. The V call is TRBV6-2 or TRBV6-3, the J call TRBJ2-7; 7 nucleotides align to TRBD1. The CDR3 loop spans 15 amino acids. Germline V lookup: CDR1 MNHEY, CDR2 SVGEGT. CDR3 DNA: TGTGCCAGCAATTACACAGGGGTTTTTATCTACGAGCAGTACTTC. The encoded protein is CASNYTGVFIYEQYF.

The chain carries TRBV6-5 and TRBJ1-1; no reliable D call. V shed 2 bases and J shed 10 bases, with 14 bases lying between them. The CDR3 loop spans 13 amino acids. CDR1 is MNHEY and CDR2 is SVGAGI in the germline V gene. The CDR3 spells CASSYGPEVPAFF. The CDR3 DNA sequence: TGTGCCAGCAGTTACGGGCCAGAAGTTCCAGCTTTCTTT.

The rearrangement links TRBV18 to TRBJ2-3; 7 positions agree with TRBD2. Germline CDR1 and CDR2: KGHSH and LQKENI. J was trimmed by 2 bases and V by 3 bases; bases with no gene match: 2. CDR3 length: 14 residues. The CDR3 is CASSPLAVTDTQYF. The CDR3 DNA reads as TGTGCCAGCTCACCCCTAGCGGTCACAGATACGCAGTATTTT.

This clone was counted a single time. V usage is TRBV6-2 or TRBV6-3 and J usage is TRBJ2-7, with D tentatively TRBD1 (6 bases). Germline V lookup: CDR1 MNHEY, CDR2 SVGEGT. The CDR3 loop spans 15 amino acids. V dropped 5 bases and J dropped 4 bases, with 18 bases sitting between them. CDR3 sequence reads: CASSLRQDQGYEQYF. CDR3 DNA: TGTGCCAGCAGTCTCCGACAGGACCAAGGTTACGAGCAGTACTTC.

The CDR3 region has the DNA TGTGCCAGCAGAACCTCCCCGGCAGGAAGTCGGCCCCAGCATTTT. The encoded protein is CASRTSPAGSRPQHF. The chain uses TRBV28 and TRBJ1-5; D is unclear. Germline-derived CDR1 and CDR2 are MDHEN and SYDVKM. V was cut by 6 bases and J by 9 bases, with 21 bases left in between. The CDR3 is 15 residues long.

In its sample, this clone was seen once. This chain connects TRBV7-3 to TRBJ2-1, with TRBD2 as a possible D gene (6 bases). The CDR3 is made up of 13 amino acids. V lost 5 bases and J lost 5, with 10 bases in between. CDR1 SGHTA and CDR2 FQGTGA come from the germline V gene. CDR3 sequence (DNA): TGTGCCAGCAGCGAGACTAGGGACAATGAGCAGTTCTTC. Protein sequence: CASSETRDNEQFF.

This clone has a single count. The CDR3 DNA follows: TGCGCCAGCAGTCGAAACAAAGCAACTAATGAAAAACTGTTTTTT. The encoded protein is CASSRNKATNEKLFF. This chain uses TRBV5-1 with TRBJ1-4; D unclear. The CDR3 spans 15 residues. Germline CDR1 reads SGHRS; CDR2 reads YFSETQ. The ends were cut back, 5 bases at V and 0 bases at J, with 11 bases in the middle.